A selection of T cell receptor beta chains follows, all from one sample in a study of T cells in Graves' hyperthyroidism and ophthalmopathy. TCRdb ran MiXCR on the multiplex PCR reads and lists one entry per CDR3 protein. Of 490,000 or so distinct CDR3 sequences in the sample, 40% to 50% were seen once. Sequencing input: peripheral blood or thyroid tissue (not recorded which). These receptors were obtained from an adult woman with Graves' disease, either hyperthyroidism or ophthalmopathy (not recorded which). Each CDR3 is given with its conserved first and last residue. D genes are given only for firm matches. Clone size is stated in some rows and not others, as once, few, many or a class when expanded.

CDR3,DNA,size,J,V,D
CAGRPGVPYEQYF,TGTGCCGGTAGACCTGGGGTCCCCTACGAGCAGTACTTC,.,TRBJ2-7,TRBV2,.
CATSGLAGVETQYF,TGTGCCACCAGCGGACTAGCGGGAGTCGAGACCCAGTACTTC,.,TRBJ2-5,TRBV15,TRBD2
CSATEREVSPLHF,TGCAGTGCGACAGAAAGAGAGGTGTCACCCCTCCACTTT,.,TRBJ1-6,TRBV20-1,.
CATSSEGGDEQYF,TGTGCCACCAGCAGTGAGGGAGGTGACGAGCAGTACTTC,.,TRBJ2-7,TRBV15,.
CSASIVASADTQYF,TGCAGTGCTAGCATAGTCGCCTCAGCAGATACGCAGTATTTT,few,TRBJ2-3,TRBV20-1,.
CASSTLRDTQYF,TGTGCCAGTAGTACTCTAAGAGATACGCAGTATTTT,.,TRBJ2-3,TRBV19,.
CSARSGTPGELFF,TGCAGTGCTAGATCCGGGACACCCGGGGAGCTGTTTTTT,many,TRBJ2-2,TRBV20-1,.
CASSDGRRSEQYF,TGTGCCAGCAGTGACGGGAGGAGATCCGAGCAGTACTTC,many,TRBJ2-7,TRBV2,TRBD2
CASSQGWTEAFF,TGTGCCAGCAGCCAGGGTTGGACTGAAGCTTTCTTT,many,TRBJ1-1,TRBV3-1,.
CASSLGFRTAQYF,TGTGCCAGCAGCTTAGGATTTAGGACAGCGCAGTACTTC,many,TRBJ2-7,TRBV7-8,.
CASSSKAGQFYEQYF,TGTGCCAGCAGCTCGAAGGCGGGACAGTTCTACGAGCAGTACTTC,.,TRBJ2-7,TRBV7-2,.
CASSQVEGIYGYTF,TGTGCCAGCAGCCAAGTGGAGGGGATCTATGGCTACACCTTC,few,TRBJ1-2,TRBV14,.
CASSWRGVSGYTF,TGCGCCAGCAGCTGGAGGGGGGTATCTGGCTACACCTTC,.,TRBJ1-2,TRBV5-1,.
CATSSRDRRETQYF,TGTGCCACCAGCAGCCGGGACAGGAGGGAGACCCAGTACTTC,.,TRBJ2-5,TRBV15,TRBD1
CATSSYEGTEAFF,TGTGCCACCAGCAGTTACGAGGGAACTGAAGCTTTCTTT,.,TRBJ1-1,TRBV15,.
CASSGRDSGELFF,TGTGCCAGCAGCGGCAGGGATTCCGGGGAGCTGTTTTTT,.,TRBJ2-2,TRBV7-9,.
CASSGLGEKLFF,TGTGCCAGCTCTGGGTTGGGTGAAAAACTGTTTTTT,many,TRBJ1-4,TRBV6-5,.
CASNEVVGTEAFF,TGTGCCAGCAATGAGGTGGTAGGTACTGAAGCTTTCTTT,few,TRBJ1-1,TRBV28,.
CASSPLSGVSYEQYF,TGTGCCAGCAGCCCCCTTAGCGGAGTCTCCTACGAGCAGTACTTC,.,TRBJ2-7,TRBV9,.
CASSSTRRRGYTF,TGTGCCAGCAGCTCCACGCGCCGACGGGGCTACACCTTC,.,TRBJ1-2,TRBV7-9,.
CASSSYRGHQPQHF,TGTGCCAGCAGTTCCTACAGGGGTCATCAGCCCCAGCATTTT,once,TRBJ1-5,TRBV10-3,TRBD1
CASSARVGASRELFF,TGTGCCAGCAGCGCGCGTGTTGGGGCCTCAAGGGAGCTGTTTTTT,once,TRBJ2-2,TRBV7-9,.
CASSEAGVGVKYF,TGTGCCAGCAGTGAAGCGGGAGTAGGAGTGAAGTACTTC,.,TRBJ2-5,TRBV2,.
CASSLYGQGYGYTF,TGCGCCAGCAGCTTGTACGGACAGGGATATGGCTACACCTTC,.,TRBJ1-2,TRBV5-1,TRBD1
CARRDTNYGYTF,TGTGCCAGGCGGGACACGAACTATGGCTACACCTTC,few,TRBJ1-2,TRBV2,.
CASSPEVNYGYTF,TGTGCCAGTAGTCCAGAGGTGAACTATGGCTACACCTTC,many,TRBJ1-2,TRBV19,.
CAISARDYRGTGETQYF,TGTGCCATCAGTGCTAGAGACTACCGGGGCACTGGCGAGACCCAGTACTTC,.,TRBJ2-5,TRBV10-3,.
CASVRGQYEQYF,TGTGCCAGCGTCCGGGGGCAGTACGAGCAGTACTTC,many,TRBJ2-7,TRBV7-2,.
CASSSYYRQGGTEAFF,TGTGCCAGCAGCTCTTACTACCGACAGGGCGGCACTGAAGCTTTCTTT,.,TRBJ1-1,TRBV27,TRBD1
CASSPVGRASHEQYF,TGTGCCAGCAGCCCCGTCGGCAGGGCTTCCCACGAGCAGTACTTC,.,TRBJ2-7,TRBV7-6,.
CSADPSGGGDTQYF,TGCAGTGCGGACCCTAGCGGGGGGGGGGATACGCAGTATTTT,many,TRBJ2-3,TRBV20-1,TRBD2
CAISERAGGQYF,TGTGCCATCAGTGAGCGAGCGGGAGGGCAGTACTTC,.,TRBJ2-7,TRBV10-3,TRBD2
CAISERGRDYGYTF,TGTGCCATCAGTGAGAGGGGGCGCGACTATGGCTACACCTTC,.,TRBJ1-2,TRBV10-3,TRBD1
CASRQQGAVNTEAFF,TGTGCCAGCAGACAACAGGGGGCTGTGAACACTGAAGCTTTCTTT,few,TRBJ1-1,TRBV25-1,TRBD1
CASSDTSGDDGYTF,TGTGCCAGCAGTGACACTTCCGGGGACGATGGCTACACCTTC,few,TRBJ1-2,TRBV25-1,.
CASSQNPGHQNF,TGTGCCAGCAGCCAGAATCCGGGACACCAGAACTTC,many,TRBJ1-2,TRBV14,.
CASSLDPAPNTEAFF,TGTGCCAGCAGCTTAGATCCGGCCCCGAACACTGAAGCTTTCTTT,few,TRBJ1-1,TRBV11-2,.
CASGDYTGMDGYTF,TGTGCCAGCGGGGACTATACAGGGATGGATGGCTACACCTTC,.,TRBJ1-2,TRBV9,.
CASSLGGSGTETQYF,TGTGCCAGCAGCCTTGGCGGGAGCGGAACAGAGACCCAGTACTTC,.,TRBJ2-5,TRBV4-2,TRBD2
CASSMASGRFETQYF,TGTGCCAGCTCTATGGCTAGCGGGAGATTTGAGACCCAGTACTTC,many,TRBJ2-5,TRBV2,TRBD2
CATRYRDQPQHF,TGTGCCACCCGCTACAGGGATCAGCCCCAGCATTTT,many,TRBJ1-5,TRBV19,.
CASSLGSGWSFF,TGTGCCAGCAGCTTAGGGTCTGGGTGGTCTTTCTTT,.,TRBJ1-1,TRBV11-1,.
CASSWAGAGETQYF,TGTGCCAGCAGCTGGGCAGGGGCTGGGGAGACCCAGTACTTC,many,TRBJ2-5,TRBV11-2,.
CASSPGLPISRTEAFF,TGTGCCAGCAGCCCAGGACTTCCTATCTCGAGGACTGAAGCTTTCTTT,.,TRBJ1-1,TRBV3-1,.
CASSFDRDWDTEAFF,TGCGCCAGCAGCTTTGACAGGGATTGGGACACTGAAGCTTTCTTT,.,TRBJ1-1,TRBV5-1,TRBD1